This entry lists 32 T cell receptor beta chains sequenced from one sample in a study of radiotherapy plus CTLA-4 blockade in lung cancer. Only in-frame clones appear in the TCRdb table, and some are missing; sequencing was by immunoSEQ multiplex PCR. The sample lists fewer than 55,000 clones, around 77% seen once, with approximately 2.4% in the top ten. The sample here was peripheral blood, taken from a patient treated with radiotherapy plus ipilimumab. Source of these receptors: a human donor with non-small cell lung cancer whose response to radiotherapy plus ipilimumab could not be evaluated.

This CDR3 reads CATSRVTASGRAGGDTQYF. The CDR3 coding sequence is TGTGCCACCAGCAGAGTTACGGCTAGCGGGAGGGCCGGTGGAGATACGCAGTATTTT. The J gene is TRBJ2-3, the V gene TRBV15, with 12 bases lining up with TRBD2. V dropped 1 base and J dropped 5; count of bases not matched to a gene: 13. The germline V gene has CDR1 LNHNV and CDR2 YYDKDF (reference sequence). The CDR3 is 19 amino acids.

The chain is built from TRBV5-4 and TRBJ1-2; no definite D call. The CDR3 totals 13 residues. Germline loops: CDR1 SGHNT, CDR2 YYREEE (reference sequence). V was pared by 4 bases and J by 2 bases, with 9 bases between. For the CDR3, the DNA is TGTGCCAGCAGCACAGACGCGAACTATGGCTACACCTTC. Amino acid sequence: CASSTDANYGYTF.

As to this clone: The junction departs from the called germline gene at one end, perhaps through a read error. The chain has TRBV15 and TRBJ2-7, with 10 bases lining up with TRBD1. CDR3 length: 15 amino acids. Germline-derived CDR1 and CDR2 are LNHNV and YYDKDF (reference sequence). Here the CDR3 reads CAISRVRTGGNEQYF. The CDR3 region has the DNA TGTGCCATCAGCAGAGTAAGGACAGGGGGAAACGAGCAGTACTTC. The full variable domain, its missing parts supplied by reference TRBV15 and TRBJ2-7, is DAMVIQNPRYQVTQFGKPVTLSCSQTLNHNVMYWYQQKSSQAPKLLFHYYDKDFNNEADTPDNFQSRRPNTSFCFLDIRSPGLGDTAMYLCAISRVRTGGNEQYFGPGTRLTVT.

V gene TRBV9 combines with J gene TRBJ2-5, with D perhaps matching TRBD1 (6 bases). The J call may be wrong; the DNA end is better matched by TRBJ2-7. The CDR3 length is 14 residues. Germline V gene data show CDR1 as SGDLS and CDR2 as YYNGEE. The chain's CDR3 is CASSAGTTYYEQYF. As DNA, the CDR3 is TGTGCCAGCAGCGCCGGGACAACCTATTACGAGCAGTACTTC.

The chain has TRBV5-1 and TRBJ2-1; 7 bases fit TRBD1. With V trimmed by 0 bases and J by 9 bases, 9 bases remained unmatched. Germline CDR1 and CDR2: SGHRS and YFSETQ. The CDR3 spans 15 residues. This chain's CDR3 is CASSLGQGFFGEQFF. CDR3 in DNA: TGCGCCAGCAGCTTGGGACAGGGTTTCTTCGGTGAGCAGTTCTTC.

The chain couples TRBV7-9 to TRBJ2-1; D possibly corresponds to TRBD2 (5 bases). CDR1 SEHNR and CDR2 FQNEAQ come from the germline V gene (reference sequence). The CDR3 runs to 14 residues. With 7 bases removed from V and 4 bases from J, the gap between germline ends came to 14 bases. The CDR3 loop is CASTLVSGYNEQFF. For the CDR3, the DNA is TGTGCCAGCACCTTGGTGAGCGGTTACAATGAGCAGTTCTTC.

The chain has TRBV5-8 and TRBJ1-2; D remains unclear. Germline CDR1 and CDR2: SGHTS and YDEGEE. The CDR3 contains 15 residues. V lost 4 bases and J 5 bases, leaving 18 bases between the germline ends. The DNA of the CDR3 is TGTGCCAGCAGCCCCAGAGCGGCCCCGAGTTATGGCTACACCTTC. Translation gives CASSPRAAPSYGYTF.

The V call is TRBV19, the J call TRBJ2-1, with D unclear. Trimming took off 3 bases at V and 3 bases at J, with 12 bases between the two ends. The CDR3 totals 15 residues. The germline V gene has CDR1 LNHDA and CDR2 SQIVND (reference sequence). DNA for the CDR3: TGTGCCAGTAGTATGGTGGCCATAAGCTACAATGAGCAGTTCTTC. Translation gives CASSMVAISYNEQFF.

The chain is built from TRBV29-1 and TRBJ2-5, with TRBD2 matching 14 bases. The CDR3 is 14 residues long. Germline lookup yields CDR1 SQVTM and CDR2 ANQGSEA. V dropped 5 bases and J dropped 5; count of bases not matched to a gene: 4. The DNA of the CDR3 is TGCAGCGTTCTGACTAGCGGGAGGGGGGAGACCCAGTACTTC. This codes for CSVLTSGRGETQYF.

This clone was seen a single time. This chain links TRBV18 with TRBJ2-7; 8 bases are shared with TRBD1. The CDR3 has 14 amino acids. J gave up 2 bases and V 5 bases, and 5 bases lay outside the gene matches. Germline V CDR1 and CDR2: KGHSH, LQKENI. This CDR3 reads CASSTGQATYEQYF. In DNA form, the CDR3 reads TGTGCCAGCTCAACGGGACAGGCCACCTACGAGCAGTACTTC.

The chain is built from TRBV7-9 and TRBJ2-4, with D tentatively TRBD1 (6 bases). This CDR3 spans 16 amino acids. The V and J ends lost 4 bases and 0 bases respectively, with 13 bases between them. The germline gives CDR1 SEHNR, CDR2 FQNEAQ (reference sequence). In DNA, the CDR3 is TGTGCCAGCAGCTCCACGGGACAACTAGCCAAAAACATTCAGTACTTC. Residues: CASSSTGQLAKNIQYF.

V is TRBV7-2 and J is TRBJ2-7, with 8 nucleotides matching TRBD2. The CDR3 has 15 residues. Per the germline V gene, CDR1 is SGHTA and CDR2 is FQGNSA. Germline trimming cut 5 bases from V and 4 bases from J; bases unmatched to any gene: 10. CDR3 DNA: TGTGCCAGCAGCCCTCGGGGGGGCTCCCTTTACGAGCAGTACTTC. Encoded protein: CASSPRGGSLYEQYF.

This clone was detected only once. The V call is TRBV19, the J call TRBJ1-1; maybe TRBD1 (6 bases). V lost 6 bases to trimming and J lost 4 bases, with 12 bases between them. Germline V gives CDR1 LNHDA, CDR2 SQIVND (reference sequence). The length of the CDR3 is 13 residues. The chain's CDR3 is CASRLGQFTEAFF. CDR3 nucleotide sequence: TGTGCCAGTAGGTTAGGACAGTTCACTGAAGCTTTCTTT.

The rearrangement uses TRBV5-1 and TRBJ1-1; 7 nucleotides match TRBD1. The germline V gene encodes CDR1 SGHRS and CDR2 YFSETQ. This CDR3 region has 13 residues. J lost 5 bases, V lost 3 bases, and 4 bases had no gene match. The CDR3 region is CASSYRQGTEAFF. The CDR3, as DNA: TGCGCCAGCAGCTATAGACAGGGTACTGAAGCTTTCTTT. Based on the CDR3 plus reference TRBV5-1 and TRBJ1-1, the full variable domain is KAGVTQTPRYLIKTRGQQVTLSCSPISGHRSVSWYQQTPGQGLQFLFEYFSETQRNKGNFPGRFSGRQFSNSRSEMNVSTLELGDSALYLCASSYRQGTEAFFGQGTRLTVV.

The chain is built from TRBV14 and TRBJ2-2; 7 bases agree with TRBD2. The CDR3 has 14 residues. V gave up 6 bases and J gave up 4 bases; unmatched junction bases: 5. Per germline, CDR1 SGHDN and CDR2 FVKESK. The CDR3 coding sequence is TGTGCCAGCAGATCGAGCGGGGCCACCGGGGAGCTGTTTTTT. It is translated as CASRSSGATGELFF.

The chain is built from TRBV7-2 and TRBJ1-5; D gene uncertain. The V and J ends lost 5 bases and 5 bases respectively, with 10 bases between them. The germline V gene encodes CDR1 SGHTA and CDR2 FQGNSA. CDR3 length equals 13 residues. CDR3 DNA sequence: TGTGCCAGCAGCCTAACCACAGATCAGCCCCAGCATTTT. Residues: CASSLTTDQPQHF.

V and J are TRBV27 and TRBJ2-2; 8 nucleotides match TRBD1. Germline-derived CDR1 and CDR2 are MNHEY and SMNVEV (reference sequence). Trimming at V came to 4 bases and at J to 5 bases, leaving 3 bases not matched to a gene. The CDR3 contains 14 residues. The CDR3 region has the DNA TGTGCCAGCAGTTACAGGGGGAGTACCGGGGAGCTGTTTTTT. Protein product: CASSYRGSTGELFF.

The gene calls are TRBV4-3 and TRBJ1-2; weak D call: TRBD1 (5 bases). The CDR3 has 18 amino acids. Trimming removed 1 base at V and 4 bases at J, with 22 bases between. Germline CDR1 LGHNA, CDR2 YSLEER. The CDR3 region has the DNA TGCGCCAGCAGCCAAGGTCGAGGTGCGGCAGGGAAAGTCTATGGCTACACCTTC. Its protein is CASSQGRGAAGKVYGYTF.

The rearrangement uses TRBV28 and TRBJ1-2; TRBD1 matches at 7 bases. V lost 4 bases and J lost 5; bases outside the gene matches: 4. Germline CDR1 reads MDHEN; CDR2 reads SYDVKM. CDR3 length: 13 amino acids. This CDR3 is CASSSQGGYGYTF. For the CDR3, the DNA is TGTGCCAGCAGTTCGCAGGGGGGATATGGCTACACCTTC.

In DNA form, the CDR3 reads TGTGCCAGCAGTTGGGACAGCGGGGAGCAGTTCTTC. It codes for CASSWDSGEQFF. The chain recombines TRBV6-5 with TRBJ2-1, with a possible D match to TRBD1 (7 bases). Germline V gene lookup returns CDR1 MNHEY and CDR2 SVGAGI. The CDR3 is made up of 12 amino acids. The germline V and J ends were trimmed by 4 bases and 10 bases, with 11 bases remaining between them.

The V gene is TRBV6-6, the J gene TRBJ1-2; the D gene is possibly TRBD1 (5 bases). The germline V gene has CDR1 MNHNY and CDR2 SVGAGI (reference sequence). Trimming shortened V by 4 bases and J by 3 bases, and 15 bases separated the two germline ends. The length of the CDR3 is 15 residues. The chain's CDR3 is CASSSGLWRDYGYTF. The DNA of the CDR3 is TGTGCCAGCAGTTCGGGGCTCTGGAGGGACTATGGCTACACCTTC.

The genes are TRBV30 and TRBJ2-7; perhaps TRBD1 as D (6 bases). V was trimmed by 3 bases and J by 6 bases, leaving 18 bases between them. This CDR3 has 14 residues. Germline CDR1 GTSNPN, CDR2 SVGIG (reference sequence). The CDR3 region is CAWRGAEERLEQYF. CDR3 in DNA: TGTGCCTGGAGGGGGGCTGAAGAGAGGCTCGAGCAGTACTTC. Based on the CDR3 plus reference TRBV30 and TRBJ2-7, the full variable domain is SQTIHQWPATLVQPVGSPLSLECTVEGTSNPNLYWYRQAAGRGLQLLFYSVGIGQISSEVPQNLSASRPQDRQFILSSKKLLLSDSGFYLCAWRGAEERLEQYFGPGTRLTVT.

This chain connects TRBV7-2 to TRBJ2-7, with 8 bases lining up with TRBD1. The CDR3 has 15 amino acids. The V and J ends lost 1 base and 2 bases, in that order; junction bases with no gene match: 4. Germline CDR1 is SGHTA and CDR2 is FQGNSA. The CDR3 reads CASSLGRDRTYEQYF. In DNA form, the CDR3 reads TGTGCCAGCAGCTTAGGCCGGGACAGGACCTACGAGCAGTACTTC.

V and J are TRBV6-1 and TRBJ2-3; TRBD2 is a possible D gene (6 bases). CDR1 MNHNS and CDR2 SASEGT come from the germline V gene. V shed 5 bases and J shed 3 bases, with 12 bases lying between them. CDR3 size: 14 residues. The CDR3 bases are TGTGCCAGCAGTCCGGGACTTACAACAGATACGCAGTATTTT. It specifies CASSPGLTTDTQYF.

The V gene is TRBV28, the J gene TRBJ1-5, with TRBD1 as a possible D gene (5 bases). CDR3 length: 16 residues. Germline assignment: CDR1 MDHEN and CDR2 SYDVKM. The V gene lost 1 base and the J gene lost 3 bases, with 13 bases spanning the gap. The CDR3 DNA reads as TGTGCCAGCAGTTTATTCCCGGACACTAACAATCAGCCCCAGCATTTT. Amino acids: CASSLFPDTNNQPQHF.

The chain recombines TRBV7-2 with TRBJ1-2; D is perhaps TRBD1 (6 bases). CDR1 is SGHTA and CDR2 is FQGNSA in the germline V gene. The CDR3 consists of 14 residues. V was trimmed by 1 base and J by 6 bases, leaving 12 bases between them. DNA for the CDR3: TGTGCCAGCAGCTTAGAACAGGGAAGCCATGGCTACACCTTC. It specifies CASSLEQGSHGYTF. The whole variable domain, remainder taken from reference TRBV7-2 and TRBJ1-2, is GAGVSQSPSNKVTEKGKDVELRCDPISGHTALYWYRQSLGQGLEFLIYFQGNSAPDKSGLPSDRFSAERTGGSVSTLTIQRTQQEDSAVYLCASSLEQGSHGYTFGSGTRLTVV.

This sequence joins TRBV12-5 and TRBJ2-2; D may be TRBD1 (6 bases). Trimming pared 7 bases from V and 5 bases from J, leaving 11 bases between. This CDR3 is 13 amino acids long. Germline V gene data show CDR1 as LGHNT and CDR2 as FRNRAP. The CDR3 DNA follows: TGTGCTAGTGCCCAGGGGTGGACCGGGGAGCTGTTTTTT. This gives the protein CASAQGWTGELFF.

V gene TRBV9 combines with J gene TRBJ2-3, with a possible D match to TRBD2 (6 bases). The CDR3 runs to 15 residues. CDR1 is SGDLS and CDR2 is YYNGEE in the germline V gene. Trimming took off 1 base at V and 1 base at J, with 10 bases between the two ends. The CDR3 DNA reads TGTGCCAGCAGCGTAACCGGGGGAGGCACAGATACGCAGTATTTT. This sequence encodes CASSVTGGGTDTQYF. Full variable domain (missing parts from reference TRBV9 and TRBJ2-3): DSGVTQTPKHLITATGQRVTLRCSPRSGDLSVYWYQQSLDQGLQFLIQYYNGEERAKGNILERFSAQQFPDLHSELNLSSLELGDSALYFCASSVTGGGTDTQYFGPGTRLTVL.

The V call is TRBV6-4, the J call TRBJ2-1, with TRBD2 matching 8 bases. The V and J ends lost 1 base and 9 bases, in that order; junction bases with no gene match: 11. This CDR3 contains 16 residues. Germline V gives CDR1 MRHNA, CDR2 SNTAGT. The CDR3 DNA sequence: TGTGCCAGCAGTGACTGGAGCGGGAGTCCCGAACGTGAGCAGTTCTTC. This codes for CASSDWSGSPEREQFF.

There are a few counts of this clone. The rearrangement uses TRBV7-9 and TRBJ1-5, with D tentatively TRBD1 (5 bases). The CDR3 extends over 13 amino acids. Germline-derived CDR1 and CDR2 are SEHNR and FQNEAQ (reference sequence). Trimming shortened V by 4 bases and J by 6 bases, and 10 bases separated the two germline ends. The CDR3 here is CASSSTGFQPQHF. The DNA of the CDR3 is TGTGCCAGCAGCTCCACAGGATTTCAGCCCCAGCATTTT.

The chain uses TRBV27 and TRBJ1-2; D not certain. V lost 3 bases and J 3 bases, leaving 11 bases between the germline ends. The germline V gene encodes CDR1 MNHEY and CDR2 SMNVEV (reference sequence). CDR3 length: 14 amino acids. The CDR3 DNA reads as TGTGCCAGCAGTTTGCGAATAGAGGACTATGGCTACACCTTC. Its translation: CASSLRIEDYGYTF.

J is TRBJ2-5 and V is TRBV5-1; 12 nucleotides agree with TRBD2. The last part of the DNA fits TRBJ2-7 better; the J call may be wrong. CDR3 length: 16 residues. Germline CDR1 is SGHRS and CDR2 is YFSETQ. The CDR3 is CASSTSGGPPKYEQYF. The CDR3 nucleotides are TGCGCCAGCAGCACTAGCGGGGGGCCGCCGAAGTACGAGCAGTACTTC.